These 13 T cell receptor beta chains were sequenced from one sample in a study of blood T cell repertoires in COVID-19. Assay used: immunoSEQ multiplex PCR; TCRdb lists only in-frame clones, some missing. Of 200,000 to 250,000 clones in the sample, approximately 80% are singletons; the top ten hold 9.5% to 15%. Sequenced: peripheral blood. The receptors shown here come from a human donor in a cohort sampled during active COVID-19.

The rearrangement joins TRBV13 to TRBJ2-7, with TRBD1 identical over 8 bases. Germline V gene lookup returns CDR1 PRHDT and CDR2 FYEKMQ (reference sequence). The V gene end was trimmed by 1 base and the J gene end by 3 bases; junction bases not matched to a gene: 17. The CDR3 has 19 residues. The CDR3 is CASSLAVGTGDYPDYEQYF. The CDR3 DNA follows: TGTGCCAGCAGCTTAGCTGTCGGGACAGGAGACTATCCCGACTACGAGCAGTACTTC.

CDR3 region: CASSLSAQGNTIYF. The CDR3 DNA is TGTGCCAGCAGTTTATCTGCCCAGGGAAACACCATATATTTT. This chain uses TRBV27 with TRBJ1-3; D is uncertain. V gave up 0 bases and J gave up 4 bases, with 7 bases separating them. CDR1 is MNHEY, CDR2 SMNVEV, per germline (reference sequence). The CDR3 length is 14 residues.

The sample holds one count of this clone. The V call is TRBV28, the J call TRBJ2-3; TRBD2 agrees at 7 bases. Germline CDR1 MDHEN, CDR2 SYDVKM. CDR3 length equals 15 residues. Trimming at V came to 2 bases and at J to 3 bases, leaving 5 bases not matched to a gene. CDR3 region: CASSLAGDVTDTQYF. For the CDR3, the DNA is TGTGCCAGCAGTTTAGCGGGGGATGTGACAGATACGCAGTATTTT.

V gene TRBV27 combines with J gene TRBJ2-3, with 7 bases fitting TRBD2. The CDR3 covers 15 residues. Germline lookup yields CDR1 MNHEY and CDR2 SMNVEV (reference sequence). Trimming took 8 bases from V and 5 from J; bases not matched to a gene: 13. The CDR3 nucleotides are TGTGCCAGCTCTACCGGGGAGGGAGGGGTAGATACGCAGTATTTT. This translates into CASSTGEGGVDTQYF.

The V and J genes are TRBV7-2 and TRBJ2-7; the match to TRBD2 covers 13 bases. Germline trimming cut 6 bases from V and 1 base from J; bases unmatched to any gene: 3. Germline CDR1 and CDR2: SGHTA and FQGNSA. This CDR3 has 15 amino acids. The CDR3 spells CASSRTSGSSYEQYF. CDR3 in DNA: TGTGCCAGCAGTCGGACTAGCGGGAGTTCCTACGAGCAGTACTTC.

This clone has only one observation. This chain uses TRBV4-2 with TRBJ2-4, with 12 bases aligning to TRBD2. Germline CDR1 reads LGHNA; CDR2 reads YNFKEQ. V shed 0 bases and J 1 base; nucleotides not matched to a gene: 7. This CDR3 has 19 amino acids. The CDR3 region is CASSQDPTSGGPAKNIQYF. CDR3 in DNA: TGTGCCAGCAGCCAAGATCCCACTAGCGGGGGGCCCGCCAAAAACATTCAGTACTTC.

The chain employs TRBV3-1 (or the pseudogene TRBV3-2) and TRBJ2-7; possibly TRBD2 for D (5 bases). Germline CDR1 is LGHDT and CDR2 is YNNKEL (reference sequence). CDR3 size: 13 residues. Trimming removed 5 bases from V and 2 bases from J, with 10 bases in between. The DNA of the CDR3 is TGTGCCAGCAGCGGTAATAGCGCCTACGAGCAGTACTTC. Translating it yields CASSGNSAYEQYF.

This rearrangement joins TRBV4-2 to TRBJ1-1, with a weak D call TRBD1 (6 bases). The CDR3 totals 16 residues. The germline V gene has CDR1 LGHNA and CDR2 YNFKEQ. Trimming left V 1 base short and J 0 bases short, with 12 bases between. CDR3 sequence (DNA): TGTGCCAGCAGCCAAGCTATCGGGACACTGAACACTGAAGCTTTCTTT. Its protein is CASSQAIGTLNTEAFF.

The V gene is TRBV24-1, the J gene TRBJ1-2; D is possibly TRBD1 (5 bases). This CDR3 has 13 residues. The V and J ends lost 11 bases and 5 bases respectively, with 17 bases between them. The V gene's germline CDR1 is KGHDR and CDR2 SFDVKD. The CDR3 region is CAIQESGNYGYTF. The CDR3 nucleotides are TGTGCCATCCAGGAATCAGGGAATTATGGCTACACCTTC.

CDR3 in DNA: TGCAGTGCTAGATCTGACAGGGATGCTTTCTTT. This encodes CSARSDRDAFF. The chain joins TRBV20-1 to TRBJ1-1; 7 nucleotides line up with TRBD1. This CDR3 is built from 11 residues. Germline lookup yields CDR1 DFQATT and CDR2 SNEGSKA (reference sequence). With V trimmed by 2 bases and J by 11 bases, 5 bases remained unmatched.

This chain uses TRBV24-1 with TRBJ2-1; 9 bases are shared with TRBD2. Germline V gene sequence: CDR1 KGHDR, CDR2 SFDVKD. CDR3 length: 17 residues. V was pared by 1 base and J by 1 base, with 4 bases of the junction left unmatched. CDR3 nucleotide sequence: TGTGCCACCAGTGATTTTCCGCGGGAGGGTTCCTACAATGAGCAGTTCTTC. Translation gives CATSDFPREGSYNEQFF.

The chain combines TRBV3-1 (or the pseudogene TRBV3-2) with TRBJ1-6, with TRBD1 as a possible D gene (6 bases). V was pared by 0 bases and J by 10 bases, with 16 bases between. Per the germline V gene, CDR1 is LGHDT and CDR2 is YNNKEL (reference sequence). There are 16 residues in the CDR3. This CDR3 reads CASSQDQGRGYSPLHF. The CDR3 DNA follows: TGTGCCAGCAGCCAAGATCAAGGTAGGGGGTACTCACCCCTCCACTTT.

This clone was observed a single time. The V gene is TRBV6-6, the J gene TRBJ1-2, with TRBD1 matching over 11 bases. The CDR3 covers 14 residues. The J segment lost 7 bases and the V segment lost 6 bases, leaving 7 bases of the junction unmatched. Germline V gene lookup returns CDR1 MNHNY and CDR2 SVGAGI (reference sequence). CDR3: CASSEDRGQIGYTF. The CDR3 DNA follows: TGTGCCAGCAGCGAGGACAGGGGGCAAATTGGCTACACCTTC.